The 24 T cell receptor beta chains presented below share a single source sample, sequenced in a study of cytomegalovirus exposure and HLA in healthy donors (dated by TCRdb to 2017 to 2019). Receptor amplification or capture employed the immunoSEQ multiplex PCR assay. Entries here come from immuneACCESS through TCRdb and include only in-frame sequences with V and J called. Some clones fail to appear in such tables; in the studies checked, an unresolved V gene covers under half of the shortfall, and the cause of the remainder is unknown. This sample gives 250,000 to 350,000 clones in total; over 75% of them show up just once. The biggest ten clones account for around 0.9% of the sample. The source material was PBMCs. The receptor source for this set is a woman aged 18-29 years in good health and CMV-seronegative.

The V gene is TRBV4-1, the J gene TRBJ1-3; D may be TRBD1 (5 bases). The CDR3 spans 17 residues. Per germline, CDR1 MGHRA and CDR2 YSYEKL. Trimming stripped 1 base from V and 9 bases from J, with 22 bases between. The CDR3 sequence: CASSQGLSGARVCTIYF. In nucleotides, the CDR3 is TGCGCCAGCAGCCAAGGTTTGTCTGGGGCTAGGGTGTGCACCATATATTTT.

The rearrangement uses TRBV5-1 and TRBJ2-2; 10 bases match TRBD1. The CDR3 covers 14 residues. Germline lookup yields CDR1 SGHRS and CDR2 YFSETQ. V lost 4 bases, J lost 5 bases, and 2 bases stayed unmatched. CDR3 nucleotides: TGCGCCAGCAGCCCGGACAGGGGGACCGGGGAGCTGTTTTTT. It specifies CASSPDRGTGELFF.

The chain recombines TRBV19 with TRBJ2-7; D unclear. CDR3 length: 13 residues. CDR1 and CDR2 from the germline V gene are LNHDA and SQIVND (reference sequence). The germline V and J ends were trimmed by 6 bases and 3 bases, with 12 bases remaining between them. CDR3 nucleotide sequence: TGTGCCAGTAGCCTGAACGGGTACTACGAGCAGTACTTC. Translating it yields CASSLNGYYEQYF.

The V and J genes are TRBV28 and TRBJ2-7, with 8 bases that match TRBD1. Germline CDR1 and CDR2: MDHEN and SYDVKM. After removal of 5 bases from V and 2 bases from J, the junction contained 14 bases not matched to a gene. The CDR3 has 17 amino acids. As DNA, the CDR3 is TGTGCCAGCAGTCACGAACTATTCGGACAGGGTACCTACGAGCAGTACTTC. It is translated as CASSHELFGQGTYEQYF.

J is TRBJ2-7 and V is TRBV19; 11 bases are shared with TRBD2. The germline V gene encodes CDR1 LNHDA and CDR2 SQIVND (reference sequence). V lost 5 bases to trimming and J lost 4 bases; unmatched junction nucleotides: 7. The length of the CDR3 is 15 residues. CDR3 in DNA: TGTGCCAGTAGTGGGTCTAGCGGGAGGCCTTACGAGCAGTACTTC. It encodes CASSGSSGRPYEQYF.

This chain links TRBV5-4 with TRBJ2-7; 16 bases are shared with TRBD2. Germline assignment: CDR1 SGHNT and CDR2 YYREEE (reference sequence). The CDR3 spans 17 residues. V gave up 4 bases and J gave up 0 bases; unmatched junction bases: 4. CDR3 nucleotides: TGTGCCAGCAGCCCGGGACTAGCGGGGGGGAGCTCCTACGAGCAGTACTTC. It encodes CASSPGLAGGSSYEQYF.

The genes are TRBV5-4 and TRBJ2-1; possible D gene TRBD1, 5 bases. This CDR3 has 13 residues. With 3 bases removed from V and 8 bases from J, the gap between germline ends came to 12 bases. Germline-derived CDR1 and CDR2 are SGHNT and YYREEE (reference sequence). The CDR3 protein is CASSYGARDEQFF. The CDR3 DNA reads TGTGCCAGCAGCTACGGCGCCAGGGATGAGCAGTTCTTC.

The chain carries TRBV2 and TRBJ2-7, with D perhaps matching TRBD2 (6 bases). The V end was cut by 2 bases, the J end by 6 bases, with 11 bases between. The germline V gene encodes CDR1 SNHLY and CDR2 FYNNEI. This CDR3 contains 13 residues. CDR3 sequence reads: CASSELRDSEQYF. CDR3 coding DNA: TGTGCCAGCAGTGAACTAAGGGACTCCGAGCAGTACTTC. The complete variable domain, with remaining parts taken from reference TRBV2 and TRBJ2-7, reads EPEVTQTPSHQVTQMGQEVILRCVPISNHLYFYWYRQILGQKVEFLVSFYNNEISEKSEIFDDQFSVERPDGSNFTLKIRSTKLEDSAMYFCASSELRDSEQYFGPGTRLTVT.

In DNA, the CDR3 is TGTGCCTGGAGCGCTAGCGGGATTGAGCAGTTCTTC. Translated: CAWSASGIEQFF. This chain connects TRBV30 to TRBJ2-1; TRBD2 aligns across 9 bases. The trim removed 3 bases at V and 9 bases at J, leaving 3 bases unmatched. Germline V gene data show CDR1 as GTSNPN and CDR2 as SVGIG (reference sequence). The CDR3 contains 12 residues.

V and J are TRBV11-2 and TRBJ2-7; a weak D match, TRBD1 (7 bases). CDR3 length: 13 amino acids. The germline CDR1 and CDR2 sequences are SGHAT and FQNNGV. Trimming stripped 1 base from V and 12 bases from J, with 16 bases between. The CDR3, as DNA: TGTGCCAGCAGCTTAGGGGGGGACAGCCCTCGGTACTTC. This sequence encodes CASSLGGDSPRYF.

This clone was seen just once. This rearrangement joins TRBV6-5 to TRBJ1-3; no definite D call. Trimming removed 0 bases at V and 0 bases at J, with 6 bases between. Germline V CDR1 and CDR2: MNHEY, SVGAGI. This CDR3 spans 15 amino acids. The CDR3 region has the DNA TGTGCCAGCAGTTACTCGAGAGGCTCTGGAAACACCATATATTTT. It codes for CASSYSRGSGNTIYF.

The chain is built from TRBV25-1 and TRBJ1-4; D might be TRBD1 (6 bases). From germline, CDR1 is MGHDK and CDR2 SYGVNS. Trimming cost V 3 bases and J 7 bases, with 12 bases left between them. The CDR3 runs to 14 residues. The CDR3 bases are TGTGCCAGCAGTGACGGGCAGGGGATTGAAAAACTGTTTTTT. Encoded protein: CASSDGQGIEKLFF.

The genes are TRBV27 and TRBJ1-3; 9 bases line up with TRBD1. J gave up 2 bases and V 0 bases, and 8 bases lay outside the gene matches. Germline CDR1 is MNHEY and CDR2 is SMNVEV (reference sequence). The CDR3 is made up of 18 amino acids. CDR3 DNA sequence: TGTGCCAGCAGTTTATCCCCGGGACAGGGTATCGCTGGAAACACCATATATTTT. It translates to CASSLSPGQGIAGNTIYF.

The chain combines TRBV28 with TRBJ2-3, with D possibly TRBD1 on 6 matching bases. The CDR3 extends over 15 amino acids. CDR1 is MDHEN, CDR2 SYDVKM, per germline. Trimming removed 6 bases at V and 3 bases at J, with 16 bases between. The CDR3, as DNA: TGTGCCAGCAGGAGACACGGACAGCCTACAGATACGCAGTATTTT. The encoded protein is CASRRHGQPTDTQYF.

The gene calls are TRBV10-3 and TRBJ2-5; 12 nucleotides agree with TRBD2. Germline V gives CDR1 ENHRY, CDR2 SYGVKD. With 6 bases clipped from V and 4 bases from J, the junction kept 9 bases outside the gene matches. The length of the CDR3 is 16 residues. Written as DNA, the CDR3 is TGTGCCATCAGCATGTCTCTAGCGGGAGGGGCAGAGACCCAGTACTTC. Its protein is CAISMSLAGGAETQYF.

The chain recombines TRBV28 with TRBJ2-7, with 8 bases matching TRBD1. Losses at the gene ends were 6 bases for V and 4 bases for J; bases not matched to a gene: 11. CDR3 length: 15 residues. Germline CDR1 reads MDHEN; CDR2 reads SYDVKM. CDR3 nucleotide sequence: TGTGCCAGCAGGGAACAGGGGGGTAAAGGGTACGAGCAGTACTTC. This translates into CASREQGGKGYEQYF.

This sequence joins TRBV25-1 and TRBJ1-6, with D possibly TRBD1 on 6 matching bases. CDR1 is MGHDK and CDR2 is SYGVNS in the germline V gene. The CDR3 has 16 amino acids. V lost 1 base, J lost 10 bases, and 17 bases lay in between. Written as DNA, the CDR3 is TGTGCCAGCAGTGAATTGGGGCAGGGGATCTTCTCACCCCTCCACTTT. Residues: CASSELGQGIFSPLHF.

The chain carries TRBV23-1 and TRBJ1-3; D is possibly TRBD1 (5 bases). TRBV23-1 is given ORF status, its function remaining uncertain. The V gene lost 4 bases and the J gene lost 4 bases, with 17 bases spanning the gap. The CDR3 is made up of 16 amino acids. In DNA, the CDR3 is TGCGCCAGCAGTCCCGGCCGGGACTCGGTGGGAAACACCATATATTTT. As protein: CASSPGRDSVGNTIYF.

The CDR3 DNA reads as TGCGCCAGCAGCCAGTCTACGTTATCCTCGCGGACAGGGGAAGATTCACCCCTCCACTTT. It specifies CASSQSTLSSRTGEDSPLHF. The V gene is TRBV4-1, the J gene TRBJ1-6; TRBD1 matches at 9 bases. Losses at the gene ends were 3 bases for V and 8 bases for J; bases not matched to a gene: 20. CDR3 length equals 20 residues. Germline assignment: CDR1 MGHRA and CDR2 YSYEKL.

As DNA, the CDR3 is TGTGCCAGCAGTGGGAACTCCCCGGGACAGGGATCAGCTTTCTTT. Its translation: CASSGNSPGQGSAFF. V gene TRBV25-1 combines with J gene TRBJ1-1; 9 positions agree with TRBD1. This CDR3 contains 15 residues. The germline V gene has CDR1 MGHDK and CDR2 SYGVNS. J lost 10 bases, V lost 4 bases, and 13 bases had no gene match. Together with reference TRBV25-1 and TRBJ1-1, the CDR3 gives the full variable domain: EADIYQTPRYLVIGTGKKITLECSQTMGHDKMYWYQQDPGMELHLIHYSYGVNSTEKGDLSSESTVSRIRTEHFPLTLESARPSHTSQYLCASSGNSPGQGSAFFGQGTRLTVV.

V is TRBV13 and J is TRBJ1-2, with D perhaps TRBD1 (5 bases). There are 15 residues in the CDR3. Germline V gene sequence: CDR1 PRHDT, CDR2 FYEKMQ (reference sequence). Trimming took 4 bases from V and 6 from J, leaving 18 bases between them. CDR3 region: CASSYLGEVWNGYTF. CDR3 bases: TGTGCCAGCAGCTATTTAGGGGAGGTGTGGAATGGCTACACCTTC.

The chain combines TRBV7-9 with TRBJ2-5, with D possibly being TRBD1 (5 bases). This CDR3 is 14 amino acids long. Germline values: CDR1 SEHNR, CDR2 FQNEAQ (reference sequence). V gave up 4 bases and J gave up 5 bases, with 14 bases separating them. Here the CDR3 reads CASSSGQERETQYF. CDR3 DNA: TGTGCCAGCAGCTCCGGACAAGAGCGTGAGACCCAGTACTTC.

The chain couples TRBV28 to TRBJ2-4; TRBD2 matches at 8 bases. Per the germline V gene, CDR1 is MDHEN and CDR2 is SYDVKM. V lost 5 bases and J lost 5; bases outside the gene matches: 8. The CDR3 runs 15 residues. In DNA form, the CDR3 reads TGTGCCAGCAGTCCCCTCGGACTAGCTCAAAACATTCAGTACTTC. Translated, it gives CASSPLGLAQNIQYF.

The chain has TRBV5-6 and TRBJ1-1, with a tentative D call TRBD1 (5 bases). Trimming took 4 bases from V and 1 from J, leaving 8 bases between them. This CDR3 has 13 amino acids. The V gene's germline CDR1 is SGHDT and CDR2 YYEEEE. The CDR3 coding sequence is TGTGCCAGCAGCGCGGGGCCGAACACTGAAGCTTTCTTT. Its protein product is CASSAGPNTEAFF.